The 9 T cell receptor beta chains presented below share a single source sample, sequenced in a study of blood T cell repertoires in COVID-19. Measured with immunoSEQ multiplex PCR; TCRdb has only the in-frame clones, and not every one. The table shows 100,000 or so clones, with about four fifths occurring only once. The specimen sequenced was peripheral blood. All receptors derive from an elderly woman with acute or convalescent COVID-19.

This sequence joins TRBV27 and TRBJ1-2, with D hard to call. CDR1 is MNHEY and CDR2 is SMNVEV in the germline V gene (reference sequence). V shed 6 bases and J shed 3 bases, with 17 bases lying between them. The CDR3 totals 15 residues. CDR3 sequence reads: CASSKGRTGDYGYTF. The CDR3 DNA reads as TGTGCCAGCAGCAAGGGTAGGACTGGAGACTATGGCTACACCTTC.

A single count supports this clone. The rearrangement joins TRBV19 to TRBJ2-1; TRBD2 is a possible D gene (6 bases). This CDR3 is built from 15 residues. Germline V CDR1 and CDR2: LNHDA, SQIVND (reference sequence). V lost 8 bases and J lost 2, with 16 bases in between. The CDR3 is CASSPGTRTYNEQFF. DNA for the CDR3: TGTGCCAGTTCCCCCGGGACTCGAACCTACAATGAGCAGTTCTTC.

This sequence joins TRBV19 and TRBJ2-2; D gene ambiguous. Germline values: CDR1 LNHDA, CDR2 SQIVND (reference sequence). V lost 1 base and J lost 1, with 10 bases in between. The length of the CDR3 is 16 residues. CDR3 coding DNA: TGTGCCAGTAGTATAGCGGCAGGCCTGAACACCGGGGAGCTGTTTTTT. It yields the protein CASSIAAGLNTGELFF.

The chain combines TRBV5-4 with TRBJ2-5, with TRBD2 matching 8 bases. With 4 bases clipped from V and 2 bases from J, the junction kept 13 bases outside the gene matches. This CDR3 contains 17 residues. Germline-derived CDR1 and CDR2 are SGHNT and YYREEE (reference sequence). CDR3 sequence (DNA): TGTGCCAGCAGCCCTACGATTCATAGCGGGGCACAAGAGACCCAGTACTTC. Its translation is CASSPTIHSGAQETQYF.

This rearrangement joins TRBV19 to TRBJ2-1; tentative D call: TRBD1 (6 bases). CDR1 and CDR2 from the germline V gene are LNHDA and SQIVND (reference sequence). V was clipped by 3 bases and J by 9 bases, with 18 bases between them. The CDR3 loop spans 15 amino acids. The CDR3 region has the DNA TGTGCCAGTAGTATCGGGACAAGTACTAGAGGTGAGCAGTTCTTC. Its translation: CASSIGTSTRGEQFF.

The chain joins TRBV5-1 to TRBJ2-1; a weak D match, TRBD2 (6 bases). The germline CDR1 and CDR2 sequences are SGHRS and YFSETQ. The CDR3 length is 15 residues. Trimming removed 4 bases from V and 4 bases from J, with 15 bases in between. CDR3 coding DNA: TGCGCCAGCAGCCAAGGGACTCAGCCATACAATGAGCAGTTCTTC. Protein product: CASSQGTQPYNEQFF.

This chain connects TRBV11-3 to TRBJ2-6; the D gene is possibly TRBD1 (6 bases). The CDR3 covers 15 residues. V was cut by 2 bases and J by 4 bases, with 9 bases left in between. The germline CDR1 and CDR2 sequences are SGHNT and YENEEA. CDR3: CASSLQGRGANVLTF. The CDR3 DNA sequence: TGTGCCAGCAGCTTACAGGGGCGAGGGGCCAACGTCCTGACTTTC.

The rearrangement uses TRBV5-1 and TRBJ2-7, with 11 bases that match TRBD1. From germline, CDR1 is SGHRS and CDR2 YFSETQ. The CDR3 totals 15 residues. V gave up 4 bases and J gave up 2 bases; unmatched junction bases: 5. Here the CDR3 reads CASSEGTGGTYEQYF. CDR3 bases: TGCGCCAGCAGCGAAGGGACAGGGGGAACCTACGAGCAGTACTTC.

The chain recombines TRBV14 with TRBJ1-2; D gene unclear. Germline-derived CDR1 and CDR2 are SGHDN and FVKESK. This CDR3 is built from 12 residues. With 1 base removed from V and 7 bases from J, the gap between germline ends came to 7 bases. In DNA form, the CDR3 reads TGTGCCAGCAGCCAAGGGTCGGGTGGCTACACCTTC. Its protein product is CASSQGSGGYTF. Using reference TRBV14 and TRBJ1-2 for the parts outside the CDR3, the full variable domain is EAGVTQFPSHSVIEKGQTVTLRCDPISGHDNLYWYRRVMGKEIKFLLHFVKESKQDESGMPNNRFLAERTGGTYSTLKVQPAELEDSGVYFCASSQGSGGYTFGSGTRLTVV.